The T cell receptor (beta chain) described here comes from a study of T cell responses to AZD1222 COVID-19 vaccine. Note on this clone: This same CDR3 is encoded by further DNA sequences in the sample.

Germline trimming cut 3 bases from V and 4 bases from J; bases unmatched to any gene: 2. This CDR3 has 13 amino acids. Germline V gene sequence: CDR1 SGHDN, CDR2 FVKESK. Repertoires were generated with immunoSEQ multiplex PCR, while TCRdb's copy carries only in-frame clones and drops some. The sample has 200,000 or so clones, just over 85% seen once. The sequencing used peripheral blood, collected on day 0 of AZD1222 vaccination. The source of this sequence is an adult in good health. The gene calls are TRBV14 and TRBJ1-2; 7 bases map to TRBD1. Here the CDR3 reads CASSQGQLYGYTF. The CDR3, as DNA: TGTGCCAGCAGCCAGGGACAGCTCTATGGCTACACCTTC.